The 19 T cell receptor beta chains below were found in one sample sequenced in a study of control samples from healthy donors and cancer patients. The assay was immunoSEQ multiplex PCR, and TCRdb's table has in-frame clones only and misses some. The sample consists of under 450,000 clones, approximately 92% of them appearing once. Sequencing input: PBMCs. The receptor source for this set is a man aged 35-49 years with head and neck cancer.

This clone was found a few times. The chain links TRBV5-4 to TRBJ2-4; 10 positions agree with TRBD2. The CDR3 runs to 19 residues. Per the germline V gene, CDR1 is SGHNT and CDR2 is YYREEE (reference sequence). V lost 4 bases to trimming and J lost 0 bases; unmatched junction nucleotides: 13. The CDR3 here is CASSHGGGLATLAKNIQYF. Written as DNA, the CDR3 is TGTGCCAGCAGCCACGGGGGGGGACTAGCGACCCTAGCCAAAAACATTCAGTACTTC. Variable domain in full (rest from reference TRBV5-4 and TRBJ2-4): ETGVTQSPTHLIKTRGQQVTLRCSSQSGHNTVSWYQQALGQGPQFIFQYYREEENGRGNFPPRFSGLQFPNYSSELNVNALELDDSALYLCASSHGGGLATLAKNIQYFGAGTRLSVL.

The chain links TRBV28 to TRBJ1-1, with TRBD1 identical over 7 bases. From germline, CDR1 is MDHEN and CDR2 SYDVKM. J gave up 5 bases and V 6 bases, and 15 bases lay outside the gene matches. The CDR3 has 16 residues. CDR3 in amino acids: CASRIRDRKGGTEAFF. The CDR3 nucleotides read TGTGCCAGCAGGATCCGGGACAGAAAAGGTGGTACTGAAGCTTTCTTT.

The chain links TRBV5-1 to TRBJ1-4, with 7 bases identical to TRBD1. In germline, CDR1 is SGHRS, CDR2 YFSETQ. The CDR3 spans 15 residues. Unmatched junction bases numbered 4, after V lost 4 bases and J lost 1 base. The chain's CDR3 is CASSEYRGTNEKLFF. The CDR3 coding sequence is TGCGCCAGCAGCGAATACAGGGGAACTAATGAAAAACTGTTTTTT.

The gene calls are TRBV3-1 (or the pseudogene TRBV3-2) and TRBJ1-1; a weak D match, TRBD1 (5 bases). Trimming removed 4 bases at V and 5 bases at J, with 17 bases between. Germline assignment: CDR1 LGHDT and CDR2 YNNKEL (reference sequence). This CDR3 spans 15 amino acids. This CDR3 reads CASSPTNGGWTEAFF. In DNA form, the CDR3 reads TGTGCCAGCAGCCCCACTAACGGGGGATGGACTGAAGCTTTCTTT.

The chain combines TRBV7-3 with TRBJ2-5, with 14 bases fitting TRBD2. CDR3 length: 17 residues. The V and J ends lost 4 bases and 5 bases, in that order; junction bases with no gene match: 9. Germline CDR1 reads SGHTA; CDR2 reads FQGTGA. This CDR3 reads CASSSGTSGGSGETQYF. Written as DNA, the CDR3 is TGTGCCAGCAGCTCCGGGACTAGCGGGGGATCGGGGGAGACCCAGTACTTC.

The V gene is TRBV6-6, the J gene TRBJ1-2, with a tentative D call TRBD1 (6 bases). CDR1 is MNHNY and CDR2 is SVGAGI in the germline V gene (reference sequence). The ends were cut back, 6 bases at V and 8 bases at J, with 10 bases in the middle. This CDR3 region has 11 residues. CDR3 in amino acids: CASSRGDGYTF. The CDR3 region has the DNA TGTGCCAGCAGCAGGGGCGACGGCTACACCTTC.

As regards this clone: This same CDR3 is encoded by further DNA sequences in the sample. The gene calls are TRBV19 and TRBJ2-1, with 8 bases aligning to TRBD1. V gave up 4 bases and J gave up 4 bases; unmatched junction bases: 6. Germline V lookup: CDR1 LNHDA, CDR2 SQIVND (reference sequence). The CDR3 extends over 15 amino acids. This CDR3 reads CASSTDRDSYNEQFF. CDR3 bases: TGTGCCAGTAGTACGGACAGGGACTCTTACAATGAGCAGTTCTTC.

The rearrangement links TRBV7-3 to TRBJ2-6; D remains unclear. From germline, CDR1 is SGHTA and CDR2 FQGTGA. The CDR3 length is 16 residues. The V end was cut by 2 bases, the J end by 0 bases, with 8 bases between. The CDR3 nucleotides are TGTGCCAGCAGCTTAGGGTGGGGCTCTGGGGCCAACGTCCTGACTTTC. This sequence encodes CASSLGWGSGANVLTF.

A remark on this clone: The sample holds other DNA sequences that translate to the same CDR3. The chain links TRBV7-2 to TRBJ2-3; D call uncertain. Germline-derived CDR1 and CDR2 are SGHTA and FQGNSA. CDR3 length equals 12 residues. V lost 4 bases to trimming and J lost 7 bases, with 9 bases between them. The CDR3 DNA sequence: TGTGCCAGCAGCTCCCAAAGAAATACGCAGTATTTT. It translates to CASSSQRNTQYF. The entire variable domain, with the rest obtained from reference TRBV7-2 and TRBJ2-3, is as follows: GAGVSQSPSNKVTEKGKDVELRCDPISGHTALYWYRQSLGQGLEFLIYFQGNSAPDKSGLPSDRFSAERTGGSVSTLTIQRTQQEDSAVYLCASSSQRNTQYFGPGTRLTVL.

The count of this clone is one. The gene calls are TRBV6-1 and TRBJ1-5, with D perhaps matching TRBD1 (5 bases). Per the germline V gene, CDR1 is MNHNS and CDR2 is SASEGT. Trimming removed 2 bases at V and 0 bases at J, with 5 bases between. The CDR3 spans 14 residues. CDR3 bases: TGTGCCAGCAGTGAACAGGGTAGCAATCAGCCCCAGCATTTT. This encodes CASSEQGSNQPQHF.

The table lists this clone with a few counts. The V gene is TRBV28, the J gene TRBJ1-5; 7 bases are shared with TRBD1. CDR1 MDHEN and CDR2 SYDVKM come from the germline V gene. The CDR3 totals 16 residues. Germline trimming cut 3 bases from V and 2 bases from J; bases unmatched to any gene: 7. The CDR3 region is CASSFEGALGNQPQHF. The DNA of the CDR3 is TGTGCCAGCAGTTTCGAGGGGGCGCTAGGCAATCAGCCCCAGCATTTT. Supplemented by reference TRBV28 and TRBJ1-5, the full variable domain reads DVKVTQSSRYLVKRTGEKVFLECVQDMDHENMFWYRQDPGLGLRLIYFSYDVKMKEKGDIPEGYSVSREKKERFSLILESASTNQTSMYLCASSFEGALGNQPQHFGDGTRLSIL.

The V gene is TRBV6-5, the J gene TRBJ2-1; 10 positions match TRBD1. The CDR3 has 15 residues. The ends lost 2 bases at V and 7 bases at J; junction bases unmatched: 5. Germline V lookup: CDR1 MNHEY, CDR2 SVGAGI. The chain's CDR3 is CASSYGTGAGNEQFF. CDR3 in DNA: TGTGCCAGCAGTTACGGGACAGGGGCAGGGAATGAGCAGTTCTTC.

The CDR3 DNA reads as TGTGCCAGTAGTATGACAGTGCCACTTGGCTCCTACAATGAGCAGTTCTTC. Its protein is CASSMTVPLGSYNEQFF. J is TRBJ2-1 and V is TRBV19; D is possibly TRBD1 (5 bases). Looked up from germline, CDR1 is LNHDA and CDR2 is SQIVND (reference sequence). Trimming took 3 bases from V and 0 from J, leaving 15 bases between them. The CDR3 is 17 amino acids.

The chain employs TRBV28 and TRBJ2-7; possibly TRBD2 for D (5 bases). This CDR3 is 12 amino acids long. Germline CDR1 is MDHEN and CDR2 is SYDVKM. V was shortened by 6 bases and J by 6 bases, with 12 bases between the two germline ends. The CDR3 nucleotides are TGTGCCAGCAGCCCTCGGAGGACCGAGCAGTACTTC. It codes for CASSPRRTEQYF.

The chain joins TRBV5-5 to TRBJ2-7; D uncertain. From germline, CDR1 is SGHKS and CDR2 YYEKEE (reference sequence). The V and J ends lost 0 bases and 2 bases respectively, with 15 bases between them. The CDR3 sequence is 16 residues long. The CDR3 sequence: CASSLAASAGTYEQYF. The CDR3 bases are TGTGCCAGCAGCTTGGCGGCCTCGGCAGGAACCTACGAGCAGTACTTC.

The chain uses TRBV19 and TRBJ1-2, with unresolved D. This CDR3 is 14 amino acids long. V gave up 6 bases and J gave up 0 bases, with 11 bases separating them. From germline, CDR1 is LNHDA and CDR2 SQIVND (reference sequence). CDR3 in DNA: TGTGCCAGTAGGGGGTCTGTCTCTAACTATGGCTACACCTTC. Amino acids: CASRGSVSNYGYTF.

The J gene is TRBJ2-3, the V gene TRBV5-4; D ambiguous. CDR1 is SGHNT, CDR2 YYREEE, per germline (reference sequence). Trimming removed 0 bases at V and 9 bases at J, with 11 bases between. This CDR3 region has 13 residues. CDR3 protein: CASSLGNERTQYF. CDR3 nucleotides: TGTGCCAGCAGCTTGGGTAACGAGAGGACGCAGTATTTT.

This clone came up once. V gene TRBV14 combines with J gene TRBJ1-2; D gene ambiguous. V lost 5 bases to trimming and J lost 5 bases, with 15 bases between them. The germline gives CDR1 SGHDN, CDR2 FVKESK. The CDR3 runs to 14 residues. The CDR3 here is CASSGQSGRYGYTF. Here the CDR3 DNA reads TGTGCCAGCAGCGGGCAATCGGGTAGATATGGCTACACCTTC.

The chain combines TRBV28 with TRBJ1-5, with a tentative D call TRBD1 (5 bases). Germline V gives CDR1 MDHEN, CDR2 SYDVKM. Trimming shortened V by 7 bases and J by 0 bases, and 13 bases separated the two germline ends. The CDR3 has 15 amino acids. The CDR3 spells CASTWGDSSNQPQHF. The DNA for the CDR3 is TGTGCCAGCACCTGGGGGGATTCTAGCAATCAGCCCCAGCATTTT.